These 15 T cell receptor beta chains share one sample of origin, sequenced in a study of shared clonotypes between healthy human individuals. Repertoires were generated with immunoSEQ multiplex PCR, while TCRdb's copy carries only in-frame clones and drops some. The table records about 450,000 clones, 70% to 80% of them present only once. Sequencing input: PBMCs. The receptor set was obtained from a middle-aged woman in good health. Some clones in this sample may be carry-over from other donors' samples.

This chain connects TRBV29-1 to TRBJ2-7, with D unresolved. Germline CDR1 is SQVTM and CDR2 is ANQGSEA. With 4 bases removed from V and 1 base from J, the gap between germline ends came to 5 bases. The CDR3 length is 11 residues. The CDR3 bases are TGCAGCGTTGGAGAATCCTACGAGCAGTACTTC. This codes for CSVGESYEQYF.

Only a few counts were recorded for this clone. The rearrangement links TRBV27 to TRBJ1-1; 8 bases are a match to TRBD1. V gave up 6 bases and J gave up 6 bases; unmatched junction bases: 3. There are 12 residues in the CDR3. Looked up from germline, CDR1 is MNHEY and CDR2 is SMNVEV (reference sequence). The CDR3 here is CASSGTGPEAFF. The CDR3 DNA sequence: TGTGCCAGCAGCGGGACAGGCCCTGAAGCTTTCTTT.

The chain couples TRBV6-6 to TRBJ1-4; a weak D match, TRBD1 (5 bases). V gave up 8 bases and J gave up 8 bases, with 12 bases separating them. The V gene's germline CDR1 is MNHNY and CDR2 SVGAGI (reference sequence). The CDR3 has 12 residues. The CDR3 here is CASRDQGEKLFF. The CDR3 bases are TGTGCCAGCCGGGACCAAGGGGAAAAACTGTTTTTT.

The chain links TRBV18 to TRBJ2-3, with D possibly being TRBD2 (5 bases). With 3 bases removed from V and 0 bases from J, the gap between germline ends came to 13 bases. Germline V CDR1 and CDR2: KGHSH, LQKENI. The CDR3 spans 16 residues. The CDR3 DNA sequence: TGTGCCAGCTCACCCGCCGGAGGAGCAAGCACAGATACGCAGTATTTT. Residues: CASSPAGGASTDTQYF.

The rearrangement joins TRBV7-3 to TRBJ1-4; no reliable D call. Germline V CDR1 and CDR2: SGHTA, FQGTGA. The CDR3 spans 16 residues. The V end was cut by 3 bases, the J end by 5 bases, with 16 bases between. The CDR3 bases are TGTGCCAGCAGCTTCAAGGGCCGACGAGTAAATGAAAAACTGTTTTTT. Its protein is CASSFKGRRVNEKLFF.

The CDR3 nucleotides are TGCGCCAGCAGCTTTGTTGCGGACTCCTACGAGCAGTACTTC. Translation: CASSFVADSYEQYF. This rearrangement joins TRBV5-1 to TRBJ2-7; D uncertain. Germline-derived CDR1 and CDR2 are SGHRS and YFSETQ. V was pared by 2 bases and J by 0 bases, with 9 bases between. This CDR3 is built from 14 residues.

CDR3 amino acids: CSVAREGDEQYF. CDR3 in DNA: TGCAGCGTGGCGCGGGAGGGAGACGAGCAGTACTTC. The chain employs TRBV29-1 and TRBJ2-7, with 9 positions matching TRBD2. The CDR3 extends over 12 amino acids. CDR1 and CDR2 (germline): SQVTM, ANQGSEA. The ends lost 6 bases at V and 5 bases at J; junction bases unmatched: 5.

The V call is TRBV6-1, the J call TRBJ2-5, with D possibly called TRBD1 or TRBD2 (5 bases each). Germline V gene sequence: CDR1 MNHNS, CDR2 SASEGT. This CDR3 region has 14 residues. Deletions cut 6 bases from V and 5 bases from J, with 16 bases between. The CDR3, as DNA: TGTGCCAGCAGCCCGGGACGGACTCTGGAGACCCAGTACTTC. Its translation is CASSPGRTLETQYF.

V gene TRBV7-2 combines with J gene TRBJ2-2; D gene uncertain. V lost 1 base, J lost 6 bases, and 9 bases lay in between. The germline CDR1 and CDR2 sequences are SGHTA and FQGNSA. The CDR3 has 14 residues. For the CDR3, the DNA is TGTGCCAGCAGCTTAGTCACTCGTTCCGGGGAGCTGTTTTTT. The encoded protein is CASSLVTRSGELFF.

This clone has a count of ten or more. The V and J genes are TRBV9 and TRBJ2-2, with 11 bases matching TRBD2. The CDR3 consists of 17 residues. Germline values: CDR1 SGDLS, CDR2 YYNGEE. The V segment lost 4 bases and the J segment 4 bases; nucleotides outside the gene matches: 9. CDR3 DNA sequence: TGTGCCAGCAGCTCCCCGGGACTAGCGGAATCCACCGGGGAGCTGTTTTTT. Protein product: CASSSPGLAESTGELFF.

The chain is built from TRBV15 and TRBJ1-4, with D unclear. The CDR3 totals 15 residues. The V end lost 0 bases, the J end lost 5 bases, and 10 bases lay between the germline ends. The germline CDR1 and CDR2 sequences are LNHNV and YYDKDF (reference sequence). CDR3 in DNA: TGTGCCACCAGCAGAGAAGCACACCAGAATGAAAAACTGTTTTTT. This sequence encodes CATSREAHQNEKLFF.

The sample holds a few counts of this clone. V and J are TRBV11-2 and TRBJ2-3, with TRBD1 matching over 9 bases. The V gene end was trimmed by 2 bases and the J gene end by 7 bases; junction bases not matched to a gene: 7. The germline gives CDR1 SGHAT, CDR2 FQNNGV. CDR3 length: 15 amino acids. CDR3 sequence reads: CASSLSGTGWNTQYF. In DNA form, the CDR3 reads TGTGCCAGCAGCTTATCCGGGACAGGGTGGAATACGCAGTATTTT.

The chain couples TRBV29-1 to TRBJ1-1; no clear D. Germline V CDR1 and CDR2: SQVTM, ANQGSEA. CDR3 length: 13 residues. Trimming left V 1 base short and J 4 bases short, with 10 bases between. CDR3 protein: CSVEVGKGTEAFF. For the CDR3, the DNA is TGCAGCGTTGAAGTCGGGAAAGGCACTGAAGCTTTCTTT.

This CDR3 reads CASSFARTSGYGVHEQYF. For the CDR3, the DNA is TGTGCCAGCAGTTTTGCCAGGACTAGCGGATACGGCGTCCACGAGCAGTACTTC. The chain is built from TRBV28 and TRBJ2-7, with TRBD2 identical over 10 bases. This CDR3 has 18 amino acids. CDR1 and CDR2 from the germline V gene are MDHEN and SYDVKM. V gave up 3 bases and J gave up 5 bases; unmatched junction bases: 16.

This clone has only a few counts. The chain links TRBV7-3 to TRBJ2-3; D possibly matches TRBD1 or TRBD2 (5 bases each). Germline assignment: CDR1 SGHTA and CDR2 FQGTGA. CDR3 length equals 14 residues. V was shortened by 2 bases and J by 1 base, with 7 bases between the two germline ends. This CDR3 reads CASSLQGGTDTQYF. Here the CDR3 DNA reads TGTGCCAGCAGCTTACAGGGAGGCACAGATACGCAGTATTTT.